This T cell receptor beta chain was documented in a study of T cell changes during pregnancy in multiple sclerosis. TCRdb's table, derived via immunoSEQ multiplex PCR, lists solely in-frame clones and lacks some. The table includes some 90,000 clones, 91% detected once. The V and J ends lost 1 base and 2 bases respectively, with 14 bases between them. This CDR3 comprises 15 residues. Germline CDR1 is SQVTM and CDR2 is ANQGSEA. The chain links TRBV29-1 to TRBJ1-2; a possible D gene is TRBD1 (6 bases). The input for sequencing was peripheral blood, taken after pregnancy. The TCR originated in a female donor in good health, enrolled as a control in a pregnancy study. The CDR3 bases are TGCAGCGTTGAAGGGGCCGGACAGTCGAACTATGGCTACACCTTC. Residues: CSVEGAGQSNYGYTF.